This T cell receptor beta chain originates from a study of graft-versus-host responses after intestinal transplantation. Study-level information: Tacrolimus and steroids were given for two to three years to all recipients after anti-thymocyte globulin induction.

Graft-derived tissue was subjected to processing to liberate intraepithelial and lamina propria lymphocytes. Produced via immunoSEQ multiplex PCR; TCRdb's table is partial and in-frame only. This sample carries almost 15,000 clones, 70% of them seen once, and the ten largest clones take roughly 25%. CDR1 and CDR2 (germline): SSHAT, FNYEAQ (reference sequence). This CDR3 spans 14 amino acids. The V end was cut by 2 bases, the J end by 6 bases, with 11 bases between. This TCR derives from a human patient who received an intestinal transplant, so some T cells may come from the graft donor. Sequencing was performed on ileum tissue, taken approximately 780 days after intestinal transplantation. The V and J genes are TRBV7-7 and TRBJ2-1, with D maybe TRBD1 (6 bases). CDR3 in amino acids: CASSLYGRGNEQFF. DNA of the CDR3: TGTGCCAGCAGCTTATACGGCAGGGGCAATGAGCAGTTCTTC.